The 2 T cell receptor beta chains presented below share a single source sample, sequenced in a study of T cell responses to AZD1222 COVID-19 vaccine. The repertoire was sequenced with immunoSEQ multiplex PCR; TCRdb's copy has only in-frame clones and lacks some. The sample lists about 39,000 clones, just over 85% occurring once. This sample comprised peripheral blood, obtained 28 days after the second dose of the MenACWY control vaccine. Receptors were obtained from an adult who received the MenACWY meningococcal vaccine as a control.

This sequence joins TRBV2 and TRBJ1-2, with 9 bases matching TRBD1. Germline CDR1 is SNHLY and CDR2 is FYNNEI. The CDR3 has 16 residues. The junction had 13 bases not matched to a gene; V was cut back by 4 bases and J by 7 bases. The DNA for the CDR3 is TGTGCCAGCAGTGCCGATCGAGGACAGGGGAAGGCTGGCTACACCTTC. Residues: CASSADRGQGKAGYTF. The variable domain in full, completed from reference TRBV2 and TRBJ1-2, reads EPEVTQTPSHQVTQMGQEVILRCVPISNHLYFYWYRQILGQKVEFLVSFYNNEISEKSEIFDDQFSVERPDGSNFTLKIRSTKLEDSAMYFCASSADRGQGKAGYTFGSGTRLTVV.

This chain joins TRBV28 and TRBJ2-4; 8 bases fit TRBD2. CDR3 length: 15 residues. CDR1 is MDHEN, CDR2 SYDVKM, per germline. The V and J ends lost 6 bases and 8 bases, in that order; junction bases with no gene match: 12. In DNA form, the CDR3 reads TGTGCCAGCAGCTCTGGCGGGACTAGGAGAGACATTCAGTACTTC. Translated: CASSSGGTRRDIQYF.